A few counts support the clone carrying this T cell receptor (beta chain). Antigen specificity is unknown. TCRdb called the 5' RACE reads again in MiXCR, with one record for every CDR3 protein. The sample includes about 690,000 distinct CDR3 sequences, approximately 6% of them seen just once. This entry is derived from a study of identical twins. V was shortened by 4 bases and J by 2 bases, with 10 bases between the two germline ends. The CDR3 is 14 residues long. Germline CDR1 is KGHDR and CDR2 is SFDVKD. Study outcomes and limitations: Findings depended on cross-sectional statistics rather than tracking the same donors.

This clonotype was sampled from a man aged 18 to 29 in good health. The specimen was naive T cells sorted from blood. The chain carries TRBV24-1 and TRBJ2-5; no clear D. The CDR3 is CATSDPKRQETQYF. CDR3 DNA: TGTGCCACCAGTGACCCAAAACGGCAAGAGACCCAGTACTTC.